This T cell receptor beta chain was captured by sequencing in a study of shared clonotypes between healthy human individuals. The study, taken as a whole, reports: The researchers took only blood, and tissue repertoires probably look different.

The CDR3 consists of 15 residues. Germline values: CDR1 MNHNS, CDR2 SASEGT. Produced via immunoSEQ multiplex PCR; TCRdb's table is partial and in-frame only. Counted here are about 490,000 clones, over 60% occurring once; the ten biggest clones make up 10% to 15%. This clone was recorded once. Its antigen is still unknown. A read error may produce the germline difference seen at one junction end. Sequenced input: PBMCs. The genes are TRBV6-1 and TRBJ2-2; 9 bases are a match to TRBD2. The sequence came from a woman between 35 and 50 years old in good health. Some clones in this sample may be carry-over from other donors' samples. CDR3 residues: CASSQAGGHTGELFF. In DNA, the CDR3 is TGTGCCAGCAGTCAAGCGGGAGGTCACACCGGGGAGCTGTTTTTT.